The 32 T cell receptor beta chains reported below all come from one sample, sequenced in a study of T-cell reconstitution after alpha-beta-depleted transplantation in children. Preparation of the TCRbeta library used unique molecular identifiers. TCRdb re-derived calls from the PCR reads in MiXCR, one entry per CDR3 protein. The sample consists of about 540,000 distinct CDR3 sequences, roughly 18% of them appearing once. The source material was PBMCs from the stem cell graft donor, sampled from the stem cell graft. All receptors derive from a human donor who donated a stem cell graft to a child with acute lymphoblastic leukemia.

The DNA of the CDR3 is TGTGCCAGCAGTTTAGGTAAAGGGGGGAACTACGAGCAGTACTTC. This gives the protein CASSLGKGGNYEQYF. The chain recombines TRBV12-3 or TRBV12-4 with TRBJ2-7; D tentatively reads TRBD1 or TRBD2 (6 bases each). This CDR3 spans 15 amino acids. Trimming left V 1 base short and J 3 bases short, with 13 bases between.

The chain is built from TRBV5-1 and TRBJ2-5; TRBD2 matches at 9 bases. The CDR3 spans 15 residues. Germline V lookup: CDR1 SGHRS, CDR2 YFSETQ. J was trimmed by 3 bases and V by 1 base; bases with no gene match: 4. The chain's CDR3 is CASSLSGGGEETQYF. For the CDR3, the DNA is TGCGCCAGCAGCTTGTCGGGCGGGGGGGAAGAGACCCAGTACTTC.

The CDR3 is CASSDGNPNQPQHF. CDR3 nucleotides: TGTGCCAGCAGTGACGGAAACCCCAATCAGCCCCAGCATTTT. The rearrangement joins TRBV6-4 to TRBJ1-5; D not resolved. This CDR3 has 14 amino acids. The ends were cut back, 2 bases at V and 3 bases at J, with 8 bases in the middle. Per germline, CDR1 MRHNA and CDR2 SNTAGT.

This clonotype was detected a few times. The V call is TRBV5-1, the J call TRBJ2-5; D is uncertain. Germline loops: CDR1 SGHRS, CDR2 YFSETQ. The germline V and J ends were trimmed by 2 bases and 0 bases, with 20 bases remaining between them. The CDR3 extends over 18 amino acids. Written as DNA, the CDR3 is TGCGCCAGCAGCTTCTTGCCCCGACGAGGTCTTGACCAAGAGACCCAGTACTTC. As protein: CASSFLPRRGLDQETQYF.

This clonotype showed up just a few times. The CDR3 is CASSAQGEREASETQYF. In DNA form, the CDR3 reads TGTGCCAGCAGCGCCCAGGGGGAGCGGGAGGCCTCCGAGACCCAGTACTTC. The chain has TRBV13 and TRBJ2-5, with TRBD2 identical over 9 bases. The CDR3 runs to 17 residues. Germline CDR1 is PRHDT and CDR2 is FYEKMQ (reference sequence). Losses at the gene ends were 5 bases for V and 5 bases for J; bases not matched to a gene: 15.

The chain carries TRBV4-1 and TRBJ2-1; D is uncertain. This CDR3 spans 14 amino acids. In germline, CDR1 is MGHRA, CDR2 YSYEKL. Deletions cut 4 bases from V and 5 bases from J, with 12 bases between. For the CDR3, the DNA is TGCGCCAGCAGCCCCGCTGGTACGGACAATGAGCAGTTCTTC. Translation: CASSPAGTDNEQFF.

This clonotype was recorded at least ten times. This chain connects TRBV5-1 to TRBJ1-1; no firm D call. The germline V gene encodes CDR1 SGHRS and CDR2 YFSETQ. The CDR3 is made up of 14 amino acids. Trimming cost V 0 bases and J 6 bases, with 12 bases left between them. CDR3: CASSLEVTGSEAFF. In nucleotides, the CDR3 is TGCGCCAGCAGCTTGGAGGTTACGGGATCTGAAGCTTTCTTT.

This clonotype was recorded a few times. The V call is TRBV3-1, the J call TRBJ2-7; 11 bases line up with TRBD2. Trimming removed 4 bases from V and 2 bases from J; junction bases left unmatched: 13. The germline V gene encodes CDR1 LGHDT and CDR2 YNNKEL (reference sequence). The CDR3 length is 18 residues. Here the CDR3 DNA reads TGTGCCAGCAGCCCGACCTTGGGACTAGCGGAGGGAACCTACGAGCAGTACTTC. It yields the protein CASSPTLGLAEGTYEQYF.

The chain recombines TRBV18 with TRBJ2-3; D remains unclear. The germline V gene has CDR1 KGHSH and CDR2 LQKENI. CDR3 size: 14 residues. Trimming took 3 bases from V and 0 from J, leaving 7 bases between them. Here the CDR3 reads CASSPAPSTDTQYF. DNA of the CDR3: TGTGCCAGCTCACCGGCGCCAAGCACAGATACGCAGTATTTT.

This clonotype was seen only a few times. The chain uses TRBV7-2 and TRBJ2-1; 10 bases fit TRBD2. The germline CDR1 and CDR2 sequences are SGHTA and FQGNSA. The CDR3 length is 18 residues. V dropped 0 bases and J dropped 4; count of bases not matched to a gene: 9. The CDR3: CASSLAPSGSPLYNEQFF. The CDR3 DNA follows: TGTGCCAGCAGCTTAGCCCCTAGCGGGAGTCCCCTATACAATGAGCAGTTCTTC.

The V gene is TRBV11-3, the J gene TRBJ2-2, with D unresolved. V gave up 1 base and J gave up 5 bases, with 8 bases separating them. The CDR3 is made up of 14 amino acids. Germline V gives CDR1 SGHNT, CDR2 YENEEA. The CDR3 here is CASSLALHTGELFF. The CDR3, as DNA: TGTGCCAGCAGCTTAGCACTTCATACCGGGGAGCTGTTTTTT.

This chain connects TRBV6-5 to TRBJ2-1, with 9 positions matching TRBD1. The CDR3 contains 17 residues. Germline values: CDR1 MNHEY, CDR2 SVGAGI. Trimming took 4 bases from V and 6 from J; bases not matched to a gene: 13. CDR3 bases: TGTGCCAGCAGTTCCCCCAAGGGACAGGGAAAGGGCAATGAGCAGTTCTTC. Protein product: CASSSPKGQGKGNEQFF.

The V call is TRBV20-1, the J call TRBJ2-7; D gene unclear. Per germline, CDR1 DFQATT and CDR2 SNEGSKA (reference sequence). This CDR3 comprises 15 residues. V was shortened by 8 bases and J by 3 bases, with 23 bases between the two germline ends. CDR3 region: CSLISLAAADYEQYF. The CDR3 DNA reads TGCAGTTTGATCTCCTTGGCGGCCGCGGACTACGAGCAGTACTTC.

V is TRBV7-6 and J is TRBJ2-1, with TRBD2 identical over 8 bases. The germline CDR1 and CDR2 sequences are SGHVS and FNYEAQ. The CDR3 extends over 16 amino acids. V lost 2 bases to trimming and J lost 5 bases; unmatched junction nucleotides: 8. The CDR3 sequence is CASSLLAGSGDNEQFF. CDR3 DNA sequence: TGTGCCAGCAGCTTACTAGCGGGCTCAGGGGACAATGAGCAGTTCTTC.

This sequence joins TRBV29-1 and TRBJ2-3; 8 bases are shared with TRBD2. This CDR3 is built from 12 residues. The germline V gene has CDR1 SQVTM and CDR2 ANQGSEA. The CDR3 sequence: CSIAGFSDTQYF. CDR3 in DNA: TGCTCTATAGCGGGGTTCTCCGATACGCAGTATTTT.

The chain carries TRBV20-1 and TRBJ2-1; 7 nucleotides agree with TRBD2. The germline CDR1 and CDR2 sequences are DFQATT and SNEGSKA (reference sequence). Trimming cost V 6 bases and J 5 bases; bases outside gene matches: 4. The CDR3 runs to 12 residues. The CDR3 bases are TGCAGTGCCCCCGGGACTAACAATGAGCAGTTCTTC. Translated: CSAPGTNNEQFF.

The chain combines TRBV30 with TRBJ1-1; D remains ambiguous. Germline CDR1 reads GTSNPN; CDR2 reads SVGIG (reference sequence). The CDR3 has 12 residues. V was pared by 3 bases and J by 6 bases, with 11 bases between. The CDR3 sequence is CAWSPNYAEAFF. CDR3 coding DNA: TGTGCCTGGAGCCCCAATTACGCTGAAGCTTTCTTT.

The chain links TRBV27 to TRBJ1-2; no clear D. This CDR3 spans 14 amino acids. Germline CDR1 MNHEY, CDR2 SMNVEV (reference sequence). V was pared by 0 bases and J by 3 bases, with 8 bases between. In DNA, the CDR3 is TGTGCCAGCAGTTTATCTCAGGCCCACTATGGCTACACCTTC. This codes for CASSLSQAHYGYTF.

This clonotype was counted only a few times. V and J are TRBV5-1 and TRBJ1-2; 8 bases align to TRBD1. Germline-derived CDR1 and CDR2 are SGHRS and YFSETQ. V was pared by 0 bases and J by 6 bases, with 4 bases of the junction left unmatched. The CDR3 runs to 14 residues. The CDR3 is CASSLATGEDGYTF. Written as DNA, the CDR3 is TGCGCCAGCAGCTTGGCGACAGGGGAGGATGGCTACACCTTC.

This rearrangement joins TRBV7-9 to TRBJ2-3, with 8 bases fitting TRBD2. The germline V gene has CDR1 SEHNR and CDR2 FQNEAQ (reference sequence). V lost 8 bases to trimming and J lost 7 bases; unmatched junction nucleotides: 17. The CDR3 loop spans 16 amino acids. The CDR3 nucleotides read TGTGCCAGCGCGCCTATACTAGCGGCAGAAGCATATACGCAGTATTTT. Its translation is CASAPILAAEAYTQYF.

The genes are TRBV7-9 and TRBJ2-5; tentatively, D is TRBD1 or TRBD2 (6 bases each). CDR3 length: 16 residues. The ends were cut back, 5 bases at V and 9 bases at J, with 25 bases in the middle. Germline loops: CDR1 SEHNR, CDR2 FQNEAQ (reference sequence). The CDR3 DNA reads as TGTGCCAGCAGCCCGGAGGGGGGCAGGGGCGTGAAGTCCCAGTACTTC. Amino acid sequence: CASSPEGGRGVKSQYF. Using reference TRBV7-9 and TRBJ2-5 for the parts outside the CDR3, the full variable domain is DTGVSQNPRHKITKRGQNVTFRCDPISEHNRLYWYRQTLGQGPEFLTYFQNEAQLEKSRLLSDRFSAERPKGSFSTLEIQRTEQGDSAMYLCASSPEGGRGVKSQYFGPGTRLLVL.

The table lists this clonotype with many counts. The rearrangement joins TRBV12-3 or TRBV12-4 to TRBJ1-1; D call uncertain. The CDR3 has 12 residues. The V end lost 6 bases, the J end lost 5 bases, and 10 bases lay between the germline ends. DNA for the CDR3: TGTGCCAGCAGCTTTGGTGGGACTGAAGCTTTCTTT. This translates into CASSFGGTEAFF.

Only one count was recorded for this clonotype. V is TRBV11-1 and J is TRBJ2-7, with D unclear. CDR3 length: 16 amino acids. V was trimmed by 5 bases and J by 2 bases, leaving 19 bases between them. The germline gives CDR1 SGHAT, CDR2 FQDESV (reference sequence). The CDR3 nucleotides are TGTGCCAGCAGCACCAACCGGGCCCTCGCGGCCTACGAGCAGTACTTC. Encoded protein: CASSTNRALAAYEQYF.

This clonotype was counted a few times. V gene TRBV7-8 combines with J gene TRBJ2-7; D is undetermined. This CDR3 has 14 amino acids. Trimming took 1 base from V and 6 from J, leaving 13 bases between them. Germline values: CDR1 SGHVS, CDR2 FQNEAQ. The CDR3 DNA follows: TGTGCCAGCAGCTTAGGCGGACCTTCGCGCGAGCAGTACTTC. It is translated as CASSLGGPSREQYF.

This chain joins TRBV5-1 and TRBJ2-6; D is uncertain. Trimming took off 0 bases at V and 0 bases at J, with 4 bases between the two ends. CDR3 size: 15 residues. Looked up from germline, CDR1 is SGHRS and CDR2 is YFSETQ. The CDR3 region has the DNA TGCGCCAGCAGCTTGGCTGTCTCTGGGGCCAACGTCCTGACTTTC. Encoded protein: CASSLAVSGANVLTF.

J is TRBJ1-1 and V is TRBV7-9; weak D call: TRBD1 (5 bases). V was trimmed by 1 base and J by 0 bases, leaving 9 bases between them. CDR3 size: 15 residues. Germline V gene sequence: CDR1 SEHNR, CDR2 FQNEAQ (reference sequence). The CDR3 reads CASSLGGELNTEAFF. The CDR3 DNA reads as TGTGCCAGCAGCTTAGGAGGGGAACTGAACACTGAAGCTTTCTTT.

CDR3 protein: CASSPRTGGGSPLHF. CDR3 DNA sequence: TGTGCCAGCTCACCACGGACAGGGGGGGGTTCACCCCTCCACTTT. The rearrangement uses TRBV18 and TRBJ1-6; TRBD1 matches at 10 bases. V gave up 1 base and J gave up 9 bases; unmatched junction bases: 3. Per the germline V gene, CDR1 is KGHSH and CDR2 is LQKENI. This CDR3 contains 15 residues.

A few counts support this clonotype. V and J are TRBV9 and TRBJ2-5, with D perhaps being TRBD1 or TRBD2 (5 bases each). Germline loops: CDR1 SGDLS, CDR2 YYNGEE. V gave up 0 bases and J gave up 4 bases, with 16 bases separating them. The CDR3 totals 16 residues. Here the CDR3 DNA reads TGTGCCAGCAGCGTAGATGGGACCGGGCAAGGAGAGACCCAGTACTTC. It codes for CASSVDGTGQGETQYF.

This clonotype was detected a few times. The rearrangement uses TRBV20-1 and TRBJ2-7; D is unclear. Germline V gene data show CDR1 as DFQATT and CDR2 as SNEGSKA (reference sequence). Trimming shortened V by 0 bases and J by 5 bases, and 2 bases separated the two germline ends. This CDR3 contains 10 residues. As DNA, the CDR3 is TGCAGTGCTAGAGACAACGAGCAGTACTTC. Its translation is CSARDNEQYF.

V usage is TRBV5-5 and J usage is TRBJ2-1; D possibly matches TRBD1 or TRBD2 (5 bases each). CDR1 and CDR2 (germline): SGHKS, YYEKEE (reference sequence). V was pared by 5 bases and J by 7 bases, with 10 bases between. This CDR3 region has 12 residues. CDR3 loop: CASRAEGNEQFF. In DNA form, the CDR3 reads TGTGCCAGCAGAGCAGAGGGGAATGAGCAGTTCTTC.

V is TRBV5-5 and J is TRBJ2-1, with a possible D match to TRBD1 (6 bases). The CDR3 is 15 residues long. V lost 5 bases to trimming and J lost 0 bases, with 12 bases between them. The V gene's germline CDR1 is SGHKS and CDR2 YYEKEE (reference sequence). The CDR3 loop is CASSHRDNSYNEQFF. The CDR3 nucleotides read TGTGCCAGCAGTCACCGGGACAACTCCTACAATGAGCAGTTCTTC.

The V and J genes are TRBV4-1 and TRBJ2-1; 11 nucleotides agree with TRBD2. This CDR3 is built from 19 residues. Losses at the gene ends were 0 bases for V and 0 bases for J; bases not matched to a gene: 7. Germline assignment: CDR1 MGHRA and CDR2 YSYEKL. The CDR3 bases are TGCGCCAGCAGCCAAGACGGAGGACTAGCGGGTAGCTCCTACAATGAGCAGTTCTTC. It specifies CASSQDGGLAGSSYNEQFF.